Each of the 18 T cell receptor beta chains below was sequenced from the same sample in a study of beta chain features in type 1 diabetes. Expressed TCRB transcripts got sequenced, as all isolated RNA was reverse transcribed. The method was immunoSEQ multiplex PCR; TCRdb's version includes in-frame clones alone and lacks a portion of them. Here the sample spans 330,000 or so clones, around 20% being singletons. The sample taken for sequencing was naive CD4+ T cells from blood. The source of these receptors is a woman under 30 in good health.

This clone occurred a few times. As DNA, the CDR3 is TGTGCCAGCAGTTATACCCAGGGTAGCGAGACCCAGTACTTC. Amino acid sequence: CASSYTQGSETQYF. The chain joins TRBV6-5 to TRBJ2-5, with a possible D match to TRBD1 (5 bases). CDR1 and CDR2 (germline): MNHEY, SVGAGI. The CDR3 has 14 amino acids. With 3 bases removed from V and 5 bases from J, the gap between germline ends came to 13 bases.

V gene TRBV7-9 combines with J gene TRBJ2-1, with no clear D. From germline, CDR1 is SEHNR and CDR2 FQNEAQ (reference sequence). This CDR3 is 15 amino acids long. The ends were cut back, 5 bases at V and 5 bases at J, with 16 bases in the middle. The chain's CDR3 is CASSQRLGRNNEQFF. For the CDR3, the DNA is TGTGCCAGCAGCCAGAGGTTAGGCCGTAACAATGAGCAGTTCTTC.

This chain links TRBV18 with TRBJ1-5; tentatively, D is TRBD1 (6 bases). CDR1 and CDR2 (germline): KGHSH, LQKENI. Trimming removed 6 bases at V and 3 bases at J, with 21 bases between. The CDR3 sequence is 17 residues long. The CDR3: CASSPMGQLGSNQPQHF. The DNA of the CDR3 is TGTGCCAGCTCCCCTATGGGACAACTTGGTTCCAATCAGCCCCAGCATTTT.

The chain recombines TRBV29-1 with TRBJ2-7, with D possibly TRBD1 on 6 matching bases. The CDR3 runs 14 residues. Trimming pared 0 bases from V and 3 bases from J, leaving 12 bases between. Germline V CDR1 and CDR2: SQVTM, ANQGSEA. The CDR3: CSVEEQQGVYEQYF. CDR3 sequence (DNA): TGCAGCGTTGAAGAACAACAGGGAGTCTACGAGCAGTACTTC.

J is TRBJ2-5 and V is TRBV7-9, with 12 bases matching TRBD1. The CDR3 runs to 17 residues. Germline V gene lookup returns CDR1 SEHNR and CDR2 FQNEAQ (reference sequence). The trim removed 4 bases at V and 6 bases at J, leaving 12 bases unmatched. In DNA, the CDR3 is TGTGCCAGCAGCTCCCAACCGGGACAGGGGGCTTTGAAGACCCAGTACTTC. It specifies CASSSQPGQGALKTQYF.

This clone was seen a few times. The chain uses TRBV7-9 and TRBJ2-7, with TRBD1 identical over 8 bases. The CDR3 extends over 15 amino acids. CDR1 SEHNR and CDR2 FQNEAQ come from the germline V gene (reference sequence). Losses at the gene ends were 5 bases for V and 0 bases for J; bases not matched to a gene: 6. CDR3 coding DNA: TGTGCCAGCAGCCCAAGGACAGGGAGCTCCTACGAGCAGTACTTC. It translates to CASSPRTGSSYEQYF.

The chain employs TRBV5-4 and TRBJ2-6; possible D gene TRBD1, 5 bases. V was trimmed by 2 bases and J by 0 bases, leaving 12 bases between them. Germline loops: CDR1 SGHNT, CDR2 YYREEE (reference sequence). The CDR3 spans 17 residues. The CDR3 DNA sequence: TGTGCCAGCAGCTTTGGCCAGGGTTCCTCTGGGGCCAACGTCCTGACTTTC. Its protein product is CASSFGQGSSGANVLTF. The full variable domain, in which reference TRBV5-4 and TRBJ2-6 provide the parts outside the CDR3, is ETGVTQSPTHLIKTRGQQVTLRCSSQSGHNTVSWYQQALGQGPQFIFQYYREEENGRGNFPPRFSGLQFPNYSSELNVNALELDDSALYLCASSFGQGSSGANVLTFGAGSRLTVL.

This clone occurred a few times. This chain joins TRBV10-3 and TRBJ2-5, with a possible D match to TRBD2 (6 bases). CDR3 length: 14 amino acids. Between the trimmed V and J ends, which lost 6 bases and 3 bases, there was a span of 14 bases. Germline CDR1 ENHRY, CDR2 SYGVKD. The CDR3 DNA reads TGTGCCATCAGCCCTCGTTCGGGGGAAGAGACCCAGTACTTC. This translates into CAISPRSGEETQYF.

V and J are TRBV7-9 and TRBJ2-1; TRBD2 aligns across 11 bases. CDR1 is SEHNR and CDR2 is FQNEAQ in the germline V gene (reference sequence). The CDR3 is made up of 15 amino acids. Trimming took 5 bases from V and 3 from J; bases not matched to a gene: 3. The CDR3 spells CASSPGTSGYNEQFF. In DNA form, the CDR3 reads TGTGCCAGCAGCCCCGGGACTAGCGGCTACAATGAGCAGTTCTTC.

In this sample, this clone turned up a few times. The chain is built from TRBV5-1 and TRBJ1-2; no reliable D call. Germline values: CDR1 SGHRS, CDR2 YFSETQ. This CDR3 region has 15 residues. The ends were cut back, 1 base at V and 3 bases at J, with 13 bases in the middle. This CDR3 is CASSLTNRADYGYTF. Here the CDR3 DNA reads TGCGCCAGCAGCTTGACCAACAGAGCCGACTATGGCTACACCTTC.

The rearrangement joins TRBV20-1 to TRBJ2-3, with D unresolved. Germline V CDR1 and CDR2: DFQATT, SNEGSKA (reference sequence). The CDR3 consists of 11 residues. V was cut by 3 bases and J by 3 bases, with 4 bases left in between. CDR3 DNA: TGCAGTGCTAGGAGGACAGATACGCAGTATTTT. It specifies CSARRTDTQYF.

The table lists this clone with a few counts. The V and J genes are TRBV2 and TRBJ2-4; D perhaps matches TRBD2 (6 bases). Germline V gene data show CDR1 as SNHLY and CDR2 as FYNNEI. CDR3 size: 14 residues. V gave up 5 bases and J gave up 1 base, with 9 bases separating them. The CDR3 DNA reads TGTGCCAGCAGTTGGAGGGACGCCAAAAACATTCAGTACTTC. It encodes CASSWRDAKNIQYF. Full variable domain (remainder filled in from reference TRBV2 and TRBJ2-4): EPEVTQTPSHQVTQMGQEVILRCVPISNHLYFYWYRQILGQKVEFLVSFYNNEISEKSEIFDDQFSVERPDGSNFTLKIRSTKLEDSAMYFCASSWRDAKNIQYFGAGTRLSVL.

The V gene is TRBV30, the J gene TRBJ2-5; possibly TRBD2 for D (6 bases). This CDR3 region has 14 residues. Trimming removed 3 bases from V and 4 bases from J, with 15 bases in between. Germline-derived CDR1 and CDR2 are GTSNPN and SVGIG (reference sequence). The CDR3 region is CAWSEIGGAETQYF. The CDR3 DNA reads as TGTGCCTGGAGCGAGATAGGAGGGGCAGAGACCCAGTACTTC. The full variable domain, its missing parts supplied by reference TRBV30 and TRBJ2-5, is SQTIHQWPATLVQPVGSPLSLECTVEGTSNPNLYWYRQAAGRGLQLLFYSVGIGQISSEVPQNLSASRPQDRQFILSSKKLLLSDSGFYLCAWSEIGGAETQYFGPGTRLLVL.

CDR3 bases: TGCAGTGCCACCCAGAACTACGAGCAGTACTTC. This encodes CSATQNYEQYF. This chain connects TRBV20-1 to TRBJ2-7, with D uncertain. The CDR3 loop spans 11 amino acids. The germline gives CDR1 DFQATT, CDR2 SNEGSKA (reference sequence). The V end was cut by 6 bases, the J end by 3 bases, with 9 bases between.

This clone was picked up a small number of times. The rearrangement joins TRBV7-9 to TRBJ1-2, with D perhaps TRBD1 (6 bases). V was clipped by 5 bases and J by 4 bases, with 14 bases between them. Germline V gene lookup returns CDR1 SEHNR and CDR2 FQNEAQ (reference sequence). CDR3 length: 14 residues. DNA for the CDR3: TGTGCCAGCAGCGTACTCAGGGGTGGCTATGGCTACACCTTC. It encodes CASSVLRGGYGYTF.

The chain combines TRBV6-4 with TRBJ2-1, with TRBD2 identical over 9 bases. The CDR3 consists of 13 residues. The V gene end was trimmed by 6 bases and the J gene end by 8 bases; junction bases not matched to a gene: 5. The germline CDR1 and CDR2 sequences are MRHNA and SNTAGT. The CDR3 protein is CASSPGLAHEQFF. CDR3 bases: TGTGCCAGCAGCCCGGGACTAGCCCATGAGCAGTTCTTC.

The V gene is TRBV4-1, the J gene TRBJ2-3, with TRBD2 matching over 9 bases. The CDR3 has 15 residues. Germline values: CDR1 MGHRA, CDR2 YSYEKL. V gave up 4 bases and J gave up 2 bases; unmatched junction bases: 4. CDR3 nucleotide sequence: TGCGCCAGCAGCCCCCTAGCGGGGACCACAGATACGCAGTATTTT. It encodes CASSPLAGTTDTQYF.

This clone was picked up a small number of times. This sequence joins TRBV4-1 and TRBJ1-2; the D gene is possibly TRBD1 (5 bases). Per germline, CDR1 MGHRA and CDR2 YSYEKL. The V and J ends lost 4 bases and 1 base respectively, with 7 bases between them. The CDR3 has 13 residues. The CDR3 is CASSPQGNYGYTF. In nucleotides, the CDR3 is TGCGCCAGCAGCCCTCAGGGTAACTATGGCTACACCTTC.